The rows below give T cell receptor beta chains drawn from one sample of a study of chronic HIV infection and antiretroviral therapy. TCRdb analysed the 5' RACE reads with MiXCR anew, one entry per CDR3 protein. Among about 48,000 distinct CDR3 sequences listed, about a fifth were seen once. The sequencing input was peripheral blood. The receptors originated from an adult who had HIV and had not received antiretroviral therapy, or was an uninfected healthy control (not recorded which). Each CDR3 is given without its conserved first and last residue. D genes are given only for firm matches.

J gene: TRBJ1-2
V gene: TRBV29-1
D gene: -
CDR3 protein: SVKNRVRGYT

J gene: TRBJ2-3
V gene: TRBV11-2
D gene: TRBD2
CDR3 protein: ASSSPTSATQY

J gene: TRBJ1-4
V gene: TRBV6-5
D gene: -
CDR3 protein: ASSYEQRGEKLF

J gene: TRBJ2-5
V gene: TRBV29-1
D gene: -
CDR3 protein: SVEPGRGETQY

J gene: TRBJ2-2
V gene: TRBV28
D gene: -
CDR3 protein: ASSLIGQGPNTGELF

J gene: TRBJ1-1
V gene: TRBV7-8
D gene: -
CDR3 protein: ASRMKGRMNTEAF

J gene: TRBJ2-3
V gene: TRBV9
D gene: -
CDR3 protein: ASSVEGRRADTQY

J gene: TRBJ2-1
V gene: TRBV11-2
D gene: TRBD1
CDR3 protein: ASSEDRGDEQF

J gene: TRBJ1-5
V gene: TRBV2
D gene: TRBD1
CDR3 protein: ASRGLRGPNQPQH

J gene: TRBJ2-7
V gene: TRBV4-1
D gene: -
CDR3 protein: ASSQGNYEQY

J gene: TRBJ2-7
V gene: TRBV4-1
D gene: TRBD2
CDR3 protein: ASSQVLAGGYEQY

J gene: TRBJ2-3
V gene: TRBV21-1
D gene: -
CDR3 protein: ASSNLQRALTDTQY

J gene: TRBJ2-3
V gene: TRBV7-7
D gene: TRBD2
CDR3 protein: ASSATSGDTDTQY

J gene: TRBJ1-2
V gene: TRBV5-1
D gene: -
CDR3 protein: ASSSSLVGRNYGYT

J gene: TRBJ2-7
V gene: TRBV7-9
D gene: -
CDR3 protein: ASSFPGLSYEQY

J gene: TRBJ2-4
V gene: TRBV6-4
D gene: TRBD2
CDR3 protein: ASSRTSGGGDIQY

J gene: TRBJ1-1
V gene: TRBV29-1
D gene: -
CDR3 protein: SVERGRQNTEAF

J gene: TRBJ2-7
V gene: TRBV28
D gene: -
CDR3 protein: ASSFLASEQY

J gene: TRBJ1-2
V gene: TRBV27
D gene: TRBD1
CDR3 protein: ASADRGYGYT

J gene: TRBJ1-2
V gene: TRBV28
D gene: -
CDR3 protein: ASNLPGQLNYGYT

J gene: TRBJ1-1
V gene: TRBV3-1
D gene: -
CDR3 protein: ASSPHPTGNTEAF

J gene: TRBJ2-1
V gene: TRBV5-1
D gene: -
CDR3 protein: ASSSTRLDYNEQF

J gene: TRBJ1-5
V gene: TRBV29-1
D gene: -
CDR3 protein: SVEDETAVEGQPQH

J gene: TRBJ2-5
V gene: TRBV9
D gene: TRBD1
CDR3 protein: ASSVGGGQGQTETQY

J gene: TRBJ1-5
V gene: TRBV10-2
D gene: -
CDR3 protein: ASRGSSNQPQH

J gene: TRBJ2-3
V gene: TRBV20-1
D gene: -
CDR3 protein: SASASRTDTQY

J gene: TRBJ1-1
V gene: TRBV5-1
D gene: TRBD1
CDR3 protein: ASNRGTGDMNTEAF

J gene: TRBJ2-1
V gene: TRBV5-1
D gene: -
CDR3 protein: ASSLGGLRLLRYEQF

J gene: TRBJ2-3
V gene: TRBV9
D gene: TRBD2
CDR3 protein: ASSRESPRFGGRVADTQY

J gene: TRBJ2-5
V gene: TRBV3-1
D gene: -
CDR3 protein: ASAEGAVRETQY

J gene: TRBJ2-1
V gene: TRBV5-1
D gene: TRBD2
CDR3 protein: ASSLRAGADEQF

J gene: TRBJ1-1
V gene: TRBV28
D gene: -
CDR3 protein: ASKDRLNTEAF

J gene: TRBJ2-1
V gene: TRBV2
D gene: TRBD2
CDR3 protein: ASGSGMSSYNEQF

J gene: TRBJ1-3
V gene: TRBV12-3/TRBV12-4
D gene: TRBD1
CDR3 protein: ASSLVQGAGNTIY

J gene: TRBJ2-3
V gene: TRBV27
D gene: -
CDR3 protein: ASSLSDWWSGTDTQY

J gene: TRBJ2-1
V gene: TRBV10-2
D gene: TRBD2
CDR3 protein: ASSPGLAGGPSGEQF

J gene: TRBJ1-1
V gene: TRBV20-1
D gene: -
CDR3 protein: SARGPNEAF

J gene: TRBJ1-1
V gene: TRBV24-1
D gene: -
CDR3 protein: ATSGLNTEAF

J gene: TRBJ2-7
V gene: TRBV10-3
D gene: -
CDR3 protein: AISDPITYEQY

J gene: TRBJ2-1
V gene: TRBV5-1
D gene: TRBD2
CDR3 protein: ASSVPAGAYNEQF

J gene: TRBJ2-7
V gene: TRBV12-3/TRBV12-4
D gene: TRBD1
CDR3 protein: ASSLKGTGGEQY